This T cell receptor (beta chain) originates from a study of cytomegalovirus exposure and HLA in healthy donors. Study-wide results and limits: Sequencing artifact likely explains a cluster of highly shared sequence variants.

For this clone: Its antigen is undetermined.

60 Vbeta and 13 Jbeta primers were used in PCR. The data were produced by immunoSEQ multiplex PCR, yet TCRdb's version contains in-frame clones alone and is incomplete. The table includes about 92,000 clones, 65% to 85% detected once. The germline V gene has CDR1 SGDLS and CDR2 YYNGEE. V lost 4 bases, J lost 6 bases, and 16 bases lay in between. CDR3 length: 14 residues. The sample taken for sequencing was PBMCs. The gene calls are TRBV9 and TRBJ1-1; D possibly corresponds to TRBD1 (6 bases). This sequence originates from a young man in good health and CMV-seronegative. This CDR3 is CASSPTSGHSEAFF. The DNA for the CDR3 is TGTGCCAGCAGCCCAACCTCGGGACACTCTGAAGCTTTCTTT. Together with reference TRBV9 and TRBJ1-1, the CDR3 gives the full variable domain: DSGVTQTPKHLITATGQRVTLRCSPRSGDLSVYWYQQSLDQGLQFLIQYYNGEERAKGNILERFSAQQFPDLHSELNLSSLELGDSALYFCASSPTSGHSEAFFGQGTRLTVV.